This entry features one T cell receptor beta chain sequence. The germline gene is not matched at one end of the junction; a read error may be the cause. The data were taken from a study of blood T cell repertoires in COVID-19. Study overall: Material from acute and convalescent COVID-19 was sourced from the United States, Italy and Spain.

Sequenced by immunoSEQ multiplex PCR; TCRdb stores in-frame clones only, minus some. This sample has about 200,000 clones, with around 83% found just once. Sequencing was carried out using peripheral blood. The receptor was derived from a woman of 80 years or more with acute or convalescent COVID-19.

The CDR3 nucleotides read TGTGCCGGCAGTTTCCCCAGGGGTGATGGCTACACCTTC. Its translation is CAGSFPRGDGYTF. The V call is TRBV12-3 or TRBV12-4, the J call TRBJ1-2; TRBD1 might be the D (6 bases). CDR3 length: 13 residues.